This T cell receptor (beta chain) was observed in a study of blood T cell repertoires in COVID-19. Study overall: The samples span acute and convalescent COVID-19 from the United States, Italy and Spain. T cells, B-cell-depleted T cells, or PBMCs supplied cDNA or gDNA.

Clones were sequenced by immunoSEQ multiplex PCR, and TCRdb holds only the in-frame ones, with some missing. The sample carries 55,000 to 75,000 clones, less than 85% recorded once. The junction had 9 bases not matched to a gene; V was cut back by 5 bases and J by 9 bases. The CDR3 has 15 amino acids. The germline gives CDR1 SEHNR, CDR2 FQNEAQ (reference sequence). The sample holds one count of this clone. The V call is TRBV7-9, the J call TRBJ1-6, with TRBD1 identical over 8 bases. The sample taken for sequencing was peripheral blood. This clonotype was obtained from a man older than 75 with active COVID-19. The CDR3 reads CASSHDRGYLSPLHF. The CDR3 DNA is TGTGCCAGCAGCCACGACAGGGGATATCTTTCACCCCTCCACTTT.